This T cell receptor beta chain stems from a study of cytomegalovirus exposure and HLA in healthy donors. Study observations and caveats: Another analysis was done later, and it associated 17,000 or so TCR beta sequences with HLA alleles at 0.05 false discovery rate. Productive rates of about 87% or about 30% were seen for most TCR beta V segments in an earlier analysis. Altogether, 150 to 200 TCR beta chains were recorded as cytomegalovirus-associated.

PCR employed 60 Vbeta and 13 Jbeta primers. The repertoire was sequenced with immunoSEQ multiplex PCR; TCRdb's copy has only in-frame clones and lacks some. The repertoire has about 160,000 clones, over 70% of them found once; the top ten carry more than 6%. On this clone: Its antigen remains unknown.

Between the trimmed V and J ends, which lost 5 bases and 6 bases, there was a span of 8 bases. Germline CDR1 reads DFQATT; CDR2 reads SNEGSKA (reference sequence). The CDR3 runs to 10 residues. The clonotype originates from a woman aged 40 to 49 in good health and CMV-seropositive. The J gene is TRBJ2-7, the V gene TRBV20-1; no clear D. The sample consisted of PBMCs. CDR3 sequence (DNA): TGCAGTGCTCACAAGATCGAGCAGTACTTC. Encoded protein: CSAHKIEQYF.